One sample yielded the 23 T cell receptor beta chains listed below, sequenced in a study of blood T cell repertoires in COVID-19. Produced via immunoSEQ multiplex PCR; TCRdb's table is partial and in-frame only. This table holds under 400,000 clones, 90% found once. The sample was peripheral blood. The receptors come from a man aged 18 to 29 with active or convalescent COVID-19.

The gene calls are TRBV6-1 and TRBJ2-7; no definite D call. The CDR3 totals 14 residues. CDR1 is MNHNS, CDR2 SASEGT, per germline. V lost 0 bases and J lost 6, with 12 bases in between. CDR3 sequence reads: CASSEALGVFEQYF. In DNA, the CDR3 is TGTGCCAGCAGTGAAGCGCTAGGAGTATTCGAGCAGTACTTC.

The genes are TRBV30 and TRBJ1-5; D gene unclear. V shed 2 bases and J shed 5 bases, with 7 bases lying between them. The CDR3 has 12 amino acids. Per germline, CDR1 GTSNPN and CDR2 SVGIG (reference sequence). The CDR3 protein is CAWSFGDQPQHF. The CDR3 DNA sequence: TGTGCCTGGAGTTTCGGGGATCAGCCCCAGCATTTT.

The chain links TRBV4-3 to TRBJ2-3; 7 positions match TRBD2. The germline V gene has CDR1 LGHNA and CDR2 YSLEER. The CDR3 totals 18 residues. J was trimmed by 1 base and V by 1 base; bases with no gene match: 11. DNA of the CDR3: TGCGCCAGCAGCCAAGCTGGGGGGACTACAGTCCGCACAGATACGCAGTATTTT. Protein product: CASSQAGGTTVRTDTQYF.

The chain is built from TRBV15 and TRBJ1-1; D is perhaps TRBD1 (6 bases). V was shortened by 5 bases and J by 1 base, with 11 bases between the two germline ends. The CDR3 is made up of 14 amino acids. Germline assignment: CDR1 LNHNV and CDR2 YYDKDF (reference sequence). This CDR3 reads CATSVGQRNTEAFF. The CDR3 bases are TGTGCCACCAGCGTCGGACAGCGGAACACTGAAGCTTTCTTT.

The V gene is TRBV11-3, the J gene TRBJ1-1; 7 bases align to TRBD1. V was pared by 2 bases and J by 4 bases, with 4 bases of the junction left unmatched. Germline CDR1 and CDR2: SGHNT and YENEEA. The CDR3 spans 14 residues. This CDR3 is CASSLYRDSTEAFF. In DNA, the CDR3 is TGTGCCAGCAGCTTATACAGGGACAGCACTGAAGCTTTCTTT.

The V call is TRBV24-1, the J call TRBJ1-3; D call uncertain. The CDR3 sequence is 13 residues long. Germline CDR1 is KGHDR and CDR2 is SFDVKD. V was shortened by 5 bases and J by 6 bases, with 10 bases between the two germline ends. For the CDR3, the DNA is TGTGCCACCAGTGGGGTGGGCACAAACACCATATATTTT. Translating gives CATSGVGTNTIYF.

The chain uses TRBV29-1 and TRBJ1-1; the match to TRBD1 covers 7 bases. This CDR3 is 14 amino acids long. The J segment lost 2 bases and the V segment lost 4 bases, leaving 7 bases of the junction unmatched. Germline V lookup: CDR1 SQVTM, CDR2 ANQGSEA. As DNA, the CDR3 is TGCAGCGTTGGGCACGGGACAGAAAACACTGAAGCTTTCTTT. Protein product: CSVGHGTENTEAFF.

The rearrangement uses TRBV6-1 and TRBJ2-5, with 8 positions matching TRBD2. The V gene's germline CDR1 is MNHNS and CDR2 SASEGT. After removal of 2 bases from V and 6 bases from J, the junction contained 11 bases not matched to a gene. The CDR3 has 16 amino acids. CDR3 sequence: CASSEFPSGGGKTQYF. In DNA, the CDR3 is TGTGCCAGCAGTGAATTCCCGTCCGGGGGGGGCAAGACCCAGTACTTC.

CDR3 region: CASSFDRPYEQYF. CDR3 coding DNA: TGTGCCAGCAGCTTTGACAGGCCCTACGAGCAGTACTTC. The V gene is TRBV11-2, the J gene TRBJ2-7, with a weak D call TRBD1 (6 bases). The CDR3 consists of 13 residues. From germline, CDR1 is SGHAT and CDR2 FQNNGV. Trimming pared 3 bases from V and 2 bases from J, leaving 8 bases between.

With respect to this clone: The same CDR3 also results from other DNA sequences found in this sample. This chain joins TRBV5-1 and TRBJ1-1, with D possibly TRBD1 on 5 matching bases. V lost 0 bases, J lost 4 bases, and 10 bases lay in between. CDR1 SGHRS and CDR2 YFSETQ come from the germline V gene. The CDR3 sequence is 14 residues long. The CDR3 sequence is CASSLGTGGTEAFF. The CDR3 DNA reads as TGCGCCAGCAGCTTGGGAACGGGGGGCACTGAAGCTTTCTTT.

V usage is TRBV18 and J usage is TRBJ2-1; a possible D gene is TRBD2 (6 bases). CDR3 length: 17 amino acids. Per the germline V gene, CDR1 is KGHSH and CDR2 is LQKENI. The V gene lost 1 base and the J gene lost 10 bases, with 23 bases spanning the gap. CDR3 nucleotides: TGTGCCAGCTCACCACAGATCTCAGCGGGCCCCATGCCCGAGCAGTTCTTC. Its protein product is CASSPQISAGPMPEQFF. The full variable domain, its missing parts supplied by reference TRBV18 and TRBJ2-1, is NAGVMQNPRHLVRRRGQEARLRCSPMKGHSHVYWYRQLPEEGLKFMVYLQKENIIDESGMPKERFSAEFPKEGPSILRIQQVVRGDSAAYFCASSPQISAGPMPEQFFGPGTRLTVL.

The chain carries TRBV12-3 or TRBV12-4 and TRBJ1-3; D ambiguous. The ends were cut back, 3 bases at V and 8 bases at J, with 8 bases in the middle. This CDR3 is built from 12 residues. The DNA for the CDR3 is TGTGCCAGCAGTTTGGTGCGGGACACCATATATTTT. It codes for CASSLVRDTIYF.

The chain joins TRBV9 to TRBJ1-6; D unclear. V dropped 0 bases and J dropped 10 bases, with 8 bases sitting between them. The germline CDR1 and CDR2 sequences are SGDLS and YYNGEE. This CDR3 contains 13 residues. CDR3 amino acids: CASSVGVGSPLHF. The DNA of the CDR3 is TGTGCCAGCAGCGTAGGGGTCGGGTCACCCCTCCACTTT.

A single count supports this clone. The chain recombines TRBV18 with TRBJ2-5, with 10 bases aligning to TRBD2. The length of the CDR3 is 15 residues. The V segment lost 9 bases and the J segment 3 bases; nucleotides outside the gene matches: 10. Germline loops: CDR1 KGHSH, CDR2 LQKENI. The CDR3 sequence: CASGPLAGGEETQYF. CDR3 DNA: TGTGCCAGTGGGCCCTTAGCGGGGGGCGAAGAGACCCAGTACTTC.

For the CDR3, the DNA is TGTGCCACCAGCAGTACACTGGGGGCCAGGGGGCGCTTTATAACCGGGGAGCTGTTTTTT. This translates into CATSSTLGARGRFITGELFF. The V call is TRBV15, the J call TRBJ2-2, with TRBD1 matching over 8 bases. The CDR3 extends over 20 amino acids. V dropped 3 bases and J dropped 5; count of bases not matched to a gene: 20. Looked up from germline, CDR1 is LNHNV and CDR2 is YYDKDF (reference sequence).

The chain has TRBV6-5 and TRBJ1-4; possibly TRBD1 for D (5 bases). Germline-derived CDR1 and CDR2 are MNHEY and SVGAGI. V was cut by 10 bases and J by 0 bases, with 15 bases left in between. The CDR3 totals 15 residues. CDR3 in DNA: TGTGCCACCCCGGACACTGGAGCAACTAATGAAAAACTGTTTTTT. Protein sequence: CATPDTGATNEKLFF.

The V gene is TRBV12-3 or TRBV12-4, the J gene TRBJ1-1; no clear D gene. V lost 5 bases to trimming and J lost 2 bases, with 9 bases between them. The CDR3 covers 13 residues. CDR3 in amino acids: CASSPLYNTEAFF. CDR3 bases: TGTGCCAGCAGTCCTCTATACAACACTGAAGCTTTCTTT.

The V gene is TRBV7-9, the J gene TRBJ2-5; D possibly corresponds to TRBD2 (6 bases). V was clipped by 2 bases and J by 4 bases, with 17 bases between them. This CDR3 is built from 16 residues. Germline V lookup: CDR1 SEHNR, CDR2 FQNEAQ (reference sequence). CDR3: CASSLNPRGFAETQYF. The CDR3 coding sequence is TGTGCCAGCAGCTTAAACCCTCGGGGGTTCGCAGAGACCCAGTACTTC. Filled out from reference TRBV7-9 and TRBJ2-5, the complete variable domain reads DTGVSQNPRHKITKRGQNVTFRCDPISEHNRLYWYRQTLGQGPEFLTYFQNEAQLEKSRLLSDRFSAERPKGSFSTLEIQRTEQGDSAMYLCASSLNPRGFAETQYFGPGTRLLVL.

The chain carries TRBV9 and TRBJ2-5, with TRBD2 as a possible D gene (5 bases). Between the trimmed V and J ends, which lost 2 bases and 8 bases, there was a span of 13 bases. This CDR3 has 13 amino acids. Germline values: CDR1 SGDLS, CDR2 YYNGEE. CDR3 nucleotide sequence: TGTGCCAGCAGCGTGTGGGAGTCGGGTACCCAGTACTTC. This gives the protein CASSVWESGTQYF. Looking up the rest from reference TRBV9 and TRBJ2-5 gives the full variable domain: DSGVTQTPKHLITATGQRVTLRCSPRSGDLSVYWYQQSLDQGLQFLIQYYNGEERAKGNILERFSAQQFPDLHSELNLSSLELGDSALYFCASSVWESGTQYFGPGTRLLVL.

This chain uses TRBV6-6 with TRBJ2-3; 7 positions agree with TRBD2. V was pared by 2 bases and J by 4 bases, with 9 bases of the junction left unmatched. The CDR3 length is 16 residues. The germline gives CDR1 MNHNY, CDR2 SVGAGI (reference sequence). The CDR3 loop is CASSYTGTIGPDTQYF. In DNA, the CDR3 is TGTGCCAGCAGTTACACCGGGACTATCGGCCCAGATACGCAGTATTTT.

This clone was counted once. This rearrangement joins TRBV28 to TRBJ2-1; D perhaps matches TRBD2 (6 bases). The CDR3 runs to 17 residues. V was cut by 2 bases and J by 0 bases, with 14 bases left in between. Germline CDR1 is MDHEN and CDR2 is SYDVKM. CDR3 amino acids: CASSLRTNPSSYNEQFF. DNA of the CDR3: TGTGCCAGCAGTTTAAGGACTAACCCGAGCTCCTACAATGAGCAGTTCTTC.

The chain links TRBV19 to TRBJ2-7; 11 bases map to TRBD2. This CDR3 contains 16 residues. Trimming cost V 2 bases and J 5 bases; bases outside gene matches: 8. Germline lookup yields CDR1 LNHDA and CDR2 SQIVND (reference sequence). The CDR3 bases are TGTGCCAGTAGTATATCCACTAGCGGGAGTAAAGACGAGCAGTACTTC. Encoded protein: CASSISTSGSKDEQYF.

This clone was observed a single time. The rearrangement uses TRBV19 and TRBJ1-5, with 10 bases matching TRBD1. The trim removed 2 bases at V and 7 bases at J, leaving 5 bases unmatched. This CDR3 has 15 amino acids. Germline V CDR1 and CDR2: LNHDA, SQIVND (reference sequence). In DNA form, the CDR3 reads TGTGCCAGTAGTATAATGACAGGGGGCGTGCAGCCCCAGCATTTT. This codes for CASSIMTGGVQPQHF.